The 22 T cell receptor beta chains reported below all come from one sample, sequenced in a study of blood T cell repertoires in COVID-19. Here immunoSEQ multiplex PCR was the method, and the copy in TCRdb shows in-frame clones only, minus some. The sample records 150,000 to 200,000 clones, approximately 83% being singletons. Sequenced input: peripheral blood. The source of these receptors is a human donor with active or convalescent COVID-19. The donor label of this sample is uncertain.

V is TRBV25-1 and J is TRBJ2-1; no reliable D call. The CDR3 sequence is 14 residues long. In germline, CDR1 is MGHDK, CDR2 SYGVNS. The V and J ends lost 1 base and 6 bases respectively, with 10 bases between them. The CDR3 DNA reads as TGTGCCAGCAGTGAATCAAGAGGATTCAATGAGCAGTTCTTC. Translating it yields CASSESRGFNEQFF.

The V gene is TRBV2, the J gene TRBJ2-2; D remains unclear. The length of the CDR3 is 15 residues. Germline CDR1 reads SNHLY; CDR2 reads FYNNEI. Trimming took off 1 base at V and 7 bases at J, with 13 bases between the two ends. This CDR3 reads CASSEVGLSVGELFF. The CDR3 DNA is TGTGCCAGCAGTGAAGTTGGCCTTTCAGTCGGGGAGCTGTTTTTT. The variable domain in full, completed from reference TRBV2 and TRBJ2-2, reads EPEVTQTPSHQVTQMGQEVILRCVPISNHLYFYWYRQILGQKVEFLVSFYNNEISEKSEIFDDQFSVERPDGSNFTLKIRSTKLEDSAMYFCASSEVGLSVGELFFGEGSRLTVL.

This chain connects TRBV24-1 to TRBJ2-5; 9 bases map to TRBD1. The germline V gene has CDR1 KGHDR and CDR2 SFDVKD. The CDR3 contains 16 residues. V was clipped by 2 bases and J by 1 base; unmatched bases: 4. The CDR3 spells CATSDSGTGIQETQYF. The CDR3 DNA reads TGTGCCACCAGTGATTCCGGGACAGGGATCCAAGAGACCCAGTACTTC.

The rearrangement uses TRBV25-1 and TRBJ1-6; D call uncertain. The CDR3 has 15 residues. The germline V and J ends were trimmed by 3 bases and 3 bases, with 9 bases remaining between them. Per germline, CDR1 MGHDK and CDR2 SYGVNS. In DNA, the CDR3 is TGTGCCAGCAGTGATCAACAGCTCTATAATTCACCCCTCCACTTT. Residues: CASSDQQLYNSPLHF.

The chain employs TRBV18 and TRBJ2-1, with 13 bases matching TRBD2. Trimming took 3 bases from V and 5 from J; bases not matched to a gene: 1. Germline CDR1 and CDR2: KGHSH and LQKENI. This CDR3 has 15 amino acids. CDR3 in DNA: TGTGCCAGCTCACCCGGACTAGCGGGGGACAATGAGCAGTTCTTC. This gives the protein CASSPGLAGDNEQFF.

Regarding this clone: The germline gene is not matched at one end of the junction; a read error may be the cause. The chain combines TRBV2 with TRBJ1-1; D gene uncertain. Germline lookup yields CDR1 SNHLY and CDR2 FYNNEI. The length of the CDR3 is 8 residues. The CDR3 nucleotides are TGTGCCAGCACAGGTATAATCTTT. Its protein is CASTGIIF.

A remark on this clone: The junction and the germline gene differ at one end; a read error may be behind it. The chain carries TRBV28 and TRBJ2-6, with D perhaps matching TRBD2 (5 bases). This CDR3 spans 17 amino acids. Germline assignment: CDR1 MDHEN and CDR2 SYDVKM. The CDR3 bases are TGTGCCAGCGACACCCGACGGGAACACTCTCGGGCCAACGTCCTGACTTTC. Amino acid sequence: CASDTRREHSRANVLTF.

This clone was seen once. The gene calls are TRBV6-5 and TRBJ1-1, with D uncertain. This CDR3 is 16 amino acids long. V was clipped by 0 bases and J by 4 bases, with 15 bases between them. Germline CDR1 is MNHEY and CDR2 is SVGAGI. The CDR3 here is CASSYSTRGLSTEAFF. The CDR3 DNA reads TGTGCCAGCAGTTACTCAACCCGTGGGCTGAGCACTGAAGCTTTCTTT.

The rearrangement links TRBV15 to TRBJ2-3; 8 bases match TRBD2. V shed 4 bases, J shed 6 bases, and the junction held 12 bases outside the gene matches. Germline V gene sequence: CDR1 LNHNV, CDR2 YYDKDF (reference sequence). CDR3 length equals 16 residues. The CDR3 sequence: CATSKRGLGRVDTQYF. The DNA for the CDR3 is TGTGCCACCAGCAAACGGGGACTAGGGCGGGTTGATACGCAGTATTTT.

The chain links TRBV9 to TRBJ2-5; D may be TRBD2 (6 bases). Trimming left V 3 bases short and J 5 bases short, with 14 bases between. The length of the CDR3 is 14 residues. The germline CDR1 and CDR2 sequences are SGDLS and YYNGEE. The CDR3: CASSATRGSETQYF. CDR3 bases: TGTGCCAGCAGCGCGACTCGGGGGTCCGAGACCCAGTACTTC.

The chain couples TRBV9 to TRBJ1-2, with 10 bases that match TRBD1. This CDR3 spans 17 amino acids. With 0 bases clipped from V and 7 bases from J, the junction kept 12 bases outside the gene matches. CDR1 and CDR2 from the germline V gene are SGDLS and YYNGEE. CDR3 nucleotides: TGTGCCAGCAGCGTAGCCCGGGACAGGGGCCTTATGGGTGGCTACACCTTC. It encodes CASSVARDRGLMGGYTF.

This rearrangement joins TRBV2 to TRBJ2-2; 10 positions match TRBD1. Germline V gene sequence: CDR1 SNHLY, CDR2 FYNNEI. The junction had 11 bases not matched to a gene; V was cut back by 6 bases and J by 10 bases. The CDR3 has 15 residues. The CDR3 coding sequence is TGTGCCAGCAGCGACACCTTGGGACAGGGGAAGGAGCTGTTTTTT. This gives the protein CASSDTLGQGKELFF.

The CDR3 DNA follows: TGTGCTAGTGGTTTGAGCGCTTTTACGGGAGAGACAGATACGCAGTATTTT. Protein: CASGLSAFTGETDTQYF. The V call is TRBV12-5, the J call TRBJ2-3, with D perhaps matching TRBD2 (6 bases). This CDR3 comprises 17 residues. Germline-derived CDR1 and CDR2 are LGHNT and FRNRAP. Trimming shortened V by 2 bases and J by 3 bases, and 18 bases separated the two germline ends.

The V gene is TRBV6-2 or TRBV6-3, the J gene TRBJ2-2; 10 bases line up with TRBD2. The CDR3 totals 15 residues. The V segment lost 4 bases and the J segment 4 bases; nucleotides outside the gene matches: 3. The germline V gene has CDR1 MNHEY and CDR2 SVGEGT. This CDR3 reads CASSWTSGLTGELFF. CDR3 sequence (DNA): TGTGCCAGCAGTTGGACTAGCGGACTCACCGGGGAGCTGTTTTTT.

CDR3 coding DNA: TGTGCCAGCGATTGGACAGGGAGCAATCAGCCCCAGCATTTT. Translating gives CASDWTGSNQPQHF. The rearrangement joins TRBV7-2 to TRBJ1-5; 8 bases are a match to TRBD1. Germline V gene sequence: CDR1 SGHTA, CDR2 FQGNSA. The CDR3 consists of 14 residues. Germline trimming cut 8 bases from V and 1 base from J; bases unmatched to any gene: 4.

This rearrangement joins TRBV4-3 to TRBJ2-7; 8 bases are a match to TRBD1. There are 18 residues in the CDR3. Germline V gene sequence: CDR1 LGHNA, CDR2 YSLEER. Germline trimming cut 1 base from V and 0 bases from J; bases unmatched to any gene: 11. The CDR3 sequence: CASSQGLVPTGDSYEQYF. Written as DNA, the CDR3 is TGCGCCAGCAGCCAAGGGTTGGTTCCGACAGGGGACTCCTACGAGCAGTACTTC.

The J gene is TRBJ2-7, the V gene TRBV5-1, with D hard to call. V was trimmed by 0 bases and J by 1 base, leaving 11 bases between them. CDR3 length: 15 amino acids. In germline, CDR1 is SGHRS, CDR2 YFSETQ. CDR3 region: CASSLAATASYEQYF. Written as DNA, the CDR3 is TGCGCCAGCAGCTTGGCCGCCACAGCTTCCTACGAGCAGTACTTC.

The chain carries TRBV7-2 and TRBJ2-3, with TRBD1 matching 8 bases. Germline-derived CDR1 and CDR2 are SGHTA and FQGNSA. V shed 5 bases, J shed 4 bases, and the junction held 2 bases outside the gene matches. The CDR3 runs to 13 residues. In DNA form, the CDR3 reads TGTGCCAGCAGCGAACAGGGGGCAGATACGCAGTATTTT. Its protein is CASSEQGADTQYF.

J is TRBJ1-3 and V is TRBV11-2; perhaps TRBD1 as D (5 bases). The CDR3 loop spans 15 amino acids. The V gene lost 7 bases and the J gene lost 5 bases, with 18 bases spanning the gap. Germline V gene sequence: CDR1 SGHAT, CDR2 FQNNGV. CDR3: CASTYLRGERNTIYF. The CDR3 bases are TGTGCCAGCACCTACCTCCGGGGGGAAAGAAACACCATATATTTT. Together with reference TRBV11-2 and TRBJ1-3, the CDR3 gives the full variable domain: EAGVAQSPRYKIIEKRQSVAFWCNPISGHATLYWYQQILGQGPKLLIQFQNNGVVDDSQLPKDRFSAERLKGVDSTLKIQPAKLEDSAVYLCASTYLRGERNTIYFGEGSWLTVV.

This clone was detected once. This chain links TRBV14 with TRBJ1-2; 7 nucleotides agree with TRBD1. The V segment lost 9 bases and the J segment 3 bases; nucleotides outside the gene matches: 13. Per the germline V gene, CDR1 is SGHDN and CDR2 is FVKESK. There are 15 residues in the CDR3. The CDR3 sequence: CASQGTATPHYGYTF. In nucleotides, the CDR3 is TGTGCCAGTCAAGGGACAGCTACCCCCCACTATGGCTACACCTTC.

The chain links TRBV6-2 or TRBV6-3 to TRBJ2-5; 7 nucleotides agree with TRBD1. V trimming: 6 bases; J trimming: 3 bases; junction bases outside the gene matches: 7. CDR1 and CDR2 (germline): MNHEY, SVGEGT. The CDR3 is 14 residues long. CDR3 DNA: TGTGCCAGCAGCCCGGGACAGCTAAAAGAGACCCAGTACTTC. Its translation: CASSPGQLKETQYF.

The gene calls are TRBV9 and TRBJ1-2; 9 nucleotides match TRBD1. The CDR3 totals 17 residues. Germline CDR1 is SGDLS and CDR2 is YYNGEE. The V and J ends lost 0 bases and 4 bases, in that order; junction bases with no gene match: 10. The CDR3 spells CASSVGGTGRSPYGYTF. The CDR3 DNA reads TGTGCCAGCAGCGTAGGTGGGACAGGGAGATCTCCCTATGGCTACACCTTC.